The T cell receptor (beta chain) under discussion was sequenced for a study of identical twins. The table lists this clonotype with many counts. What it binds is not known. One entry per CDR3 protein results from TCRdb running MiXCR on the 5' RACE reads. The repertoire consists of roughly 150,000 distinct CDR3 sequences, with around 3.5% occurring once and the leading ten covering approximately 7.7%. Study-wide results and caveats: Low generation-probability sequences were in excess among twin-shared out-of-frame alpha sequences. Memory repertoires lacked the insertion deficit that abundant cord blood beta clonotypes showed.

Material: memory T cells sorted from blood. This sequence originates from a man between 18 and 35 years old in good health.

DNA for the CDR3: TGTGCTAGTGGTTTTGGGACTAGCGGGAGGCGCCGCGGGGATACGCAGTATTTT. This sequence encodes CASGFGTSGRRRGDTQYF. The V call is TRBV12-5, the J call TRBJ2-3, with 15 bases matching TRBD2. The CDR3 contains 18 residues. Per germline, CDR1 LGHNT and CDR2 FRNRAP. The ends lost 3 bases at V and 6 bases at J; junction bases unmatched: 10.